Given below is one T cell receptor beta chain in context. This sample is drawn from a study of T-cell memory formation after mild COVID-19. TCRdb recomputed calls from the 5' RACE reads with MiXCR, one row per CDR3 protein. The sample consists of roughly 350,000 distinct CDR3 sequences, 21% of them appearing once. Trimming shortened V by 0 bases and J by 5 bases, and 12 bases separated the two germline ends. This CDR3 is built from 15 residues. The V gene's germline CDR1 is SGDLS and CDR2 YYNGEE. The receptor was isolated from an adult woman who had mild COVID-19 (a few samples of this study predate the infection). Cell type and time point are not known. The V call is TRBV9, the J call TRBJ1-5; D call uncertain. The sample comprised PBMCs or a T cell subset sorted from them (not recorded which). The CDR3 nucleotides are TGTGCCAGCAGCGTAGGTACTGGTGCCCATCAGCCCCAGCATTTT. Residues: CASSVGTGAHQPQHF. Filled out from reference TRBV9 and TRBJ1-5, the complete variable domain reads DSGVTQTPKHLITATGQRVTLRCSPRSGDLSVYWYQQSLDQGLQFLIQYYNGEERAKGNILERFSAQQFPDLHSELNLSSLELGDSALYFCASSVGTGAHQPQHFGDGTRLSIL.